The 29 T cell receptor beta chains reported below all come from one sample, sequenced in a study of cytomegalovirus exposure and HLA in healthy donors. PCR primers comprised 60 Vbeta and 13 Jbeta primers. Sequencing used immunoSEQ multiplex PCR; TCRdb keeps in-frame clones, though not all of them. Of approximately 200,000 clones listed, about 83% were seen once; the top ten hold 4.5% to 7.5%. Sequenced material: PBMCs. The source is a woman aged 25-40 years in good health and CMV-seropositive.

The rearrangement links TRBV19 to TRBJ1-1; TRBD1 agrees at 7 bases. Losses at the gene ends were 5 bases for V and 0 bases for J; bases not matched to a gene: 9. In germline, CDR1 is LNHDA, CDR2 SQIVND (reference sequence). This CDR3 has 16 amino acids. For the CDR3, the DNA is TGTGCCAGTAGTCCAAGACAGGGAAACATGAACACTGAAGCTTTCTTT. This codes for CASSPRQGNMNTEAFF.

The CDR3 sequence is CASSSNRGGTGELFF. For the CDR3, the DNA is TGTGCCAGCAGCTCCAACAGGGGGGGCACCGGGGAGCTGTTTTTT. The V and J genes are TRBV7-2 and TRBJ2-2; D may be TRBD1 (8 bases). V dropped 4 bases and J dropped 4 bases, with 13 bases sitting between them. The CDR3 is 15 amino acids. The germline CDR1 and CDR2 sequences are SGHTA and FQGNSA.

The rearrangement links TRBV5-1 to TRBJ2-3; D is unclear. The CDR3 loop spans 12 amino acids. The germline gives CDR1 SGHRS, CDR2 YFSETQ. Trimming took 2 bases from V and 5 from J, leaving 6 bases between them. The CDR3 bases are TGCGCCAGCAGCTTTTCCGGAGATACGCAGTATTTT. Residues: CASSFSGDTQYF.

This clone was detected only a few times. This chain connects TRBV5-1 to TRBJ2-5; TRBD2 matches at 10 bases. The DNA end is more similar to TRBJ2-7, so the J call may be wrong. CDR1 is SGHRS, CDR2 YFSETQ, per germline. The CDR3 length is 18 residues. The CDR3 coding sequence is TGCGCCAGCAGCCTACGACCGCTAACTAGCGGGGAATCCTACGAGCAGTACTTC. Translated: CASSLRPLTSGESYEQYF.

V is TRBV6-4 and J is TRBJ1-4; possibly TRBD1 for D (6 bases). The germline V and J ends were trimmed by 5 bases and 0 bases, with 13 bases remaining between them. The germline CDR1 and CDR2 sequences are MRHNA and SNTAGT. The CDR3 consists of 16 residues. CDR3 in amino acids: CASSRGFGSTNEKLFF. CDR3 DNA: TGTGCCAGCAGTAGGGGGTTCGGCTCAACTAATGAAAAACTGTTTTTT.

The rearrangement links TRBV7-3 to TRBJ2-3; 9 nucleotides agree with TRBD2. Germline trimming cut 1 base from V and 5 bases from J; bases unmatched to any gene: 7. The CDR3 is 16 amino acids. Germline CDR1 is SGHTA and CDR2 is FQGTGA. CDR3: CASSLMLSGGRDTQYF. CDR3 nucleotide sequence: TGTGCCAGCAGCTTAATGCTAAGCGGGGGGCGAGATACGCAGTATTTT.

The chain couples TRBV5-1 to TRBJ2-2; 7 bases line up with TRBD1. This CDR3 spans 15 amino acids. V shed 7 bases, J shed 6 bases, and the junction held 12 bases outside the gene matches. CDR1 is SGHRS and CDR2 is YFSETQ in the germline V gene. The CDR3 spells CASEKTGSYAGELFF. The CDR3 DNA reads as TGCGCCAGCGAGAAGACAGGGTCATATGCCGGGGAGCTGTTTTTT.

This clone was seen more than once but under ten times. This chain joins TRBV29-1 and TRBJ2-3; D is perhaps TRBD2 (7 bases). The CDR3 runs 12 residues. CDR1 and CDR2 from the germline V gene are SQVTM and ANQGSEA. V was shortened by 7 bases and J by 4 bases, with 12 bases between the two germline ends. The CDR3 here is CSGGGGADTQYF. The CDR3 nucleotides are TGCAGCGGTGGGGGGGGCGCAGATACGCAGTATTTT.

Written as DNA, the CDR3 is TGTGCCACTCACCACAGGGGAGGTGGCTACGAGCAGTACTTC. It is translated as CATHHRGGGYEQYF. The chain recombines TRBV10-3 with TRBJ2-7; D may be TRBD1 (7 bases). The CDR3 is 14 amino acids. The germline V gene has CDR1 ENHRY and CDR2 SYGVKD. V shed 10 bases and J shed 3 bases, with 19 bases lying between them.

Details on this clone: The junction and the germline gene differ at one end; a read error may be behind it. The chain is built from TRBV7-7 and TRBJ2-4, with D possibly TRBD2 on 6 matching bases. The CDR3 runs 13 residues. Germline V lookup: CDR1 SSHAT, CDR2 FNYEAQ (reference sequence). The chain's CDR3 is CASSLSAGNIQYF. For the CDR3, the DNA is TGTGCTAGCAGCTTATCTGCGGGGAACATTCAGTACTTC.

The chain uses TRBV4-1 and TRBJ2-1; no firm D call. In germline, CDR1 is MGHRA, CDR2 YSYEKL. Deletions cut 1 base from V and 10 bases from J, with 5 bases between. This CDR3 is 11 amino acids long. CDR3: CASSQVVEQFF. The CDR3 coding sequence is TGCGCCAGCAGCCAAGTAGTCGAGCAGTTCTTC.

This chain uses TRBV4-1 with TRBJ1-3, with TRBD1 as a possible D gene (5 bases). This CDR3 contains 16 residues. Germline lookup yields CDR1 MGHRA and CDR2 YSYEKL. Trimming took 0 bases from V and 1 from J, leaving 10 bases between them. CDR3: CASSQDHGASGNTIYF. CDR3 nucleotide sequence: TGCGCCAGCAGCCAAGATCATGGGGCATCTGGAAACACCATATATTTT.

This clone was seen more than once but under ten times. The rearrangement joins TRBV27 to TRBJ2-1, with D tentatively TRBD2 (7 bases). Germline-derived CDR1 and CDR2 are MNHEY and SMNVEV (reference sequence). V lost 8 bases, J lost 0 bases, and 17 bases lay in between. The CDR3 totals 16 residues. The CDR3 DNA follows: TGTGCCAGCGATCCCCAAGCGGGACACTCCTACAATGAGCAGTTCTTC. It encodes CASDPQAGHSYNEQFF.

The chain combines TRBV7-9 with TRBJ2-1; 10 positions agree with TRBD2. The CDR3 totals 15 residues. Per the germline V gene, CDR1 is SEHNR and CDR2 is FQNEAQ (reference sequence). Germline trimming cut 8 bases from V and 8 bases from J; bases unmatched to any gene: 12. The CDR3 sequence: CASLAKREGLDEQFF. The CDR3 coding sequence is TGTGCCAGCTTAGCCAAGCGGGAGGGCCTTGATGAGCAGTTCTTC.

This clone was seen only once. The V gene is TRBV11-2, the J gene TRBJ1-1; D not resolved. This CDR3 comprises 14 residues. CDR1 is SGHAT and CDR2 is FQNNGV in the germline V gene. V was pared by 5 bases and J by 4 bases, with 14 bases between. CDR3 nucleotide sequence: TGTGCCAGCAGCGATAATCCGGTAAGCACTGAAGCTTTCTTT. Amino acids: CASSDNPVSTEAFF.

The rearrangement joins TRBV9 to TRBJ1-1, with D hard to call. Germline-derived CDR1 and CDR2 are SGDLS and YYNGEE. Trimming removed 3 bases from V and 2 bases from J, with 5 bases in between. CDR3 length: 12 residues. The CDR3 loop reads CASSAINTEAFF. The CDR3 DNA reads as TGTGCCAGCAGCGCTATCAACACTGAAGCTTTCTTT.

J is TRBJ2-1 and V is TRBV5-4; 10 nucleotides align to TRBD2. This CDR3 has 17 residues. V was clipped by 1 base and J by 4 bases; unmatched bases: 8. CDR1 is SGHNT, CDR2 YYREEE, per germline (reference sequence). The CDR3 coding sequence is TGTGCCAGCAGCTTGCCCCAAAAGCGGGGGGGATACAATGAGCAGTTCTTC. Protein product: CASSLPQKRGGYNEQFF.

Notes on this clone: The sample contains more than one DNA sequence encoding this CDR3. The chain uses TRBV27 and TRBJ1-1; tentative D call: TRBD1 (6 bases). Germline V gene sequence: CDR1 MNHEY, CDR2 SMNVEV (reference sequence). This CDR3 has 13 amino acids. V lost 4 bases and J 1 base, leaving 7 bases between the germline ends. The CDR3 region is CASSYRENTEAFF. CDR3 DNA: TGTGCCAGCAGTTACAGGGAGAACACTGAAGCTTTCTTT.

The chain employs TRBV11-3 and TRBJ2-7; 10 bases align to TRBD2. This CDR3 is built from 15 residues. Germline assignment: CDR1 SGHNT and CDR2 YENEEA. J gave up 4 bases and V 7 bases, and 10 bases lay outside the gene matches. This chain's CDR3 is CASTLGTSGDYEQYF. In DNA form, the CDR3 reads TGTGCCAGCACCCTGGGAACTAGCGGGGATTACGAGCAGTACTTC.

The V call is TRBV27, the J call TRBJ1-1; D gene uncertain. This CDR3 is built from 13 residues. V was clipped by 6 bases and J by 2 bases, with 10 bases between them. Per germline, CDR1 MNHEY and CDR2 SMNVEV (reference sequence). DNA of the CDR3: TGTGCCAGCAGGAGGTTGGTAAACACTGAAGCTTTCTTT. Translating gives CASRRLVNTEAFF.

This rearrangement joins TRBV5-3 to TRBJ2-3; D call uncertain. TRBV5-3 carries the ORF label, with uncertain function. This CDR3 is 15 amino acids long. The ends were cut back, 2 bases at V and 2 bases at J, with 12 bases in the middle. The CDR3 nucleotides read TGTGCCAGAAGCTTTCTACTACGATCCACAGATACGCAGTATTTT. Translation gives CARSFLLRSTDTQYF.

The chain employs TRBV11-1 and TRBJ2-1, with 7 bases aligning to TRBD2. This CDR3 is 18 amino acids long. From germline, CDR1 is SGHAT and CDR2 FQDESV (reference sequence). The J segment lost 4 bases and the V segment lost 1 base, leaving 13 bases of the junction unmatched. The DNA for the CDR3 is TGTGCCAGCAGCTTAGTCTCAGCGGCTAGCGGCCTTTACAATGAGCAGTTCTTC. It specifies CASSLVSAASGLYNEQFF.

CDR3 amino acids: CASSLEGQTSSGNTIYF. The CDR3 DNA is TGCGCCAGCAGCTTAGAGGGACAGACGAGCTCTGGAAACACCATATATTTT. The rearrangement joins TRBV5-1 to TRBJ1-3; 7 bases align to TRBD1. Germline CDR1 and CDR2: SGHRS and YFSETQ. This CDR3 is 17 amino acids long. After removal of 2 bases from V and 0 bases from J, the junction contained 8 bases not matched to a gene.

This CDR3 is CAGMGEEMNTEAFF. The CDR3 nucleotides read TGTGCCGGAATGGGGGAGGAGATGAACACTGAAGCTTTCTTT. This chain joins TRBV19 and TRBJ1-1, with TRBD1 as a possible D gene (5 bases). The V end lost 11 bases, the J end lost 0 bases, and 16 bases lay between the germline ends. The CDR3 spans 14 residues. Germline CDR1 LNHDA, CDR2 SQIVND (reference sequence).

This clone is a singleton in its sample. The chain uses TRBV9 and TRBJ1-1; 7 bases map to TRBD1. J gave up 0 bases and V 4 bases, and 9 bases lay outside the gene matches. Germline-derived CDR1 and CDR2 are SGDLS and YYNGEE. The CDR3 runs 16 residues. CDR3 loop: CASSIEDRSLNTEAFF. Written as DNA, the CDR3 is TGTGCCAGCAGCATCGAGGACAGGTCCCTGAACACTGAAGCTTTCTTT.

The chain uses TRBV6-5 and TRBJ2-3; 10 nucleotides match TRBD2. Germline V lookup: CDR1 MNHEY, CDR2 SVGAGI. J was trimmed by 0 bases and V by 3 bases; bases with no gene match: 3. The CDR3 is 16 residues long. The DNA of the CDR3 is TGTGCCAGCAGTTATCGGACTAGCGGTAGCACAGATACGCAGTATTTT. It specifies CASSYRTSGSTDTQYF.

The chain combines TRBV5-1 with TRBJ2-7; TRBD2 agrees at 13 bases. CDR1 and CDR2 from the germline V gene are SGHRS and YFSETQ. J lost 4 bases, V lost 4 bases, and 11 bases had no gene match. This CDR3 has 17 residues. CDR3 nucleotide sequence: TGCGCCAGCAGCCGGACTAGCGGGAGTTTAGCGGGGTACGAGCAGTACTTC. The encoded protein is CASSRTSGSLAGYEQYF. Filled out from reference TRBV5-1 and TRBJ2-7, the complete variable domain reads KAGVTQTPRYLIKTRGQQVTLSCSPISGHRSVSWYQQTPGQGLQFLFEYFSETQRNKGNFPGRFSGRQFSNSRSEMNVSTLELGDSALYLCASSRTSGSLAGYEQYFGPGTRLTVT.

This clone was seen only once. A junction end diverges from the germline sequence, so it may reflect a read error. Other DNA sequences within the sample encode an identical CDR3. The chain recombines TRBV6-5 with TRBJ2-1; maybe TRBD1 (5 bases). The CDR3 is 15 residues long. From germline, CDR1 is MNHEY and CDR2 SVGAGI. CDR3 region: CASSPDLFRDNEQFF. CDR3 sequence (DNA): TGTGCTAGCAGCCCGGACCTTTTCAGGGACAATGAGCAGTTCTTC.

CDR3 protein: CASSLREGFTGELFF. Here the CDR3 DNA reads TGTGCCAGCAGTTTACGGGAGGGCTTCACCGGGGAGCTGTTTTTT. The chain has TRBV27 and TRBJ2-2, with 8 bases identical to TRBD2. CDR1 is MNHEY, CDR2 SMNVEV, per germline (reference sequence). The CDR3 runs 15 residues. V shed 2 bases and J 4 bases; nucleotides not matched to a gene: 3.